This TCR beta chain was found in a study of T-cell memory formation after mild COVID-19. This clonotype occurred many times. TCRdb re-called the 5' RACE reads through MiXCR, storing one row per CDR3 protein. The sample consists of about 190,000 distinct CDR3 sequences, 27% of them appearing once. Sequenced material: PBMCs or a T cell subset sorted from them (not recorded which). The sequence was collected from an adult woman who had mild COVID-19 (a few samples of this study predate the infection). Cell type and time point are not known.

The DNA of the CDR3 is TGTGCCAGCAGATCGTATAGGTTGGGACACCGGGAAGACACTGAAGCTTTCTTT. Encoded protein: CASRSYRLGHREDTEAFF. This chain links TRBV12-3 or TRBV12-4 with TRBJ1-1, with a tentative D call TRBD1 (6 bases). Trimming stripped 6 bases from V and 3 bases from J, with 26 bases between. This CDR3 contains 18 residues.